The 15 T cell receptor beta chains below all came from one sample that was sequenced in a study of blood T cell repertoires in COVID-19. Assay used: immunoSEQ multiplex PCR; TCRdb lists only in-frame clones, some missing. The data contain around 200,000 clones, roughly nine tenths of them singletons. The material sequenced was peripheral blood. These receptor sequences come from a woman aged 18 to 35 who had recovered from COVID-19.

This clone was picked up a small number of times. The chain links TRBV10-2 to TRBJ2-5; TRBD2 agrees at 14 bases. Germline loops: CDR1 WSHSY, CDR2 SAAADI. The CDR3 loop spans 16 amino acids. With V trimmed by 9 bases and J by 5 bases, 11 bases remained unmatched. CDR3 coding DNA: TGCGCCAGTGCCCCGGGACTAGCGGGAGTGGGGGAGACCCAGTACTTC. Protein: CASAPGLAGVGETQYF.

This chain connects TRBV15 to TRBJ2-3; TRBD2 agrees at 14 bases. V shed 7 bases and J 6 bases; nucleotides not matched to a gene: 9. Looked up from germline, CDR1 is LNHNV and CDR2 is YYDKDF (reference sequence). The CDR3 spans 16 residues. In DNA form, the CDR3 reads TGTGCCACCACTTCGGGACTAGCGGGAGTCGGGGATACGCAGTATTTT. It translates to CATTSGLAGVGDTQYF.

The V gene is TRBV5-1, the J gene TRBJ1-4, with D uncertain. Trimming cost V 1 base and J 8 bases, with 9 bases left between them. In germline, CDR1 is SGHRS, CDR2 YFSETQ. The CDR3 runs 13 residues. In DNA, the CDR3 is TGCGCCAGCAGCTTGTGGGCAGGCGAAAAACTGTTTTTT. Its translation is CASSLWAGEKLFF.

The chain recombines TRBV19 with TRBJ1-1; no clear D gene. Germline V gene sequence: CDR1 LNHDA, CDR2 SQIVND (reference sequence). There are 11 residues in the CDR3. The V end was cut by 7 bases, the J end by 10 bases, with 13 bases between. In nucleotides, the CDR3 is TGTGCCAGTATCGAACGGGGAGCAGCTTTCTTT. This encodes CASIERGAAFF.

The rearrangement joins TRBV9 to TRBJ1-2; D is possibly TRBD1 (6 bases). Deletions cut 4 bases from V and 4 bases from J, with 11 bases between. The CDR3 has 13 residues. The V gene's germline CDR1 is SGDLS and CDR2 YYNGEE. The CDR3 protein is CASSPTGSYGYTF. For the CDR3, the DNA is TGTGCCAGCAGCCCCACAGGGTCCTATGGCTACACCTTC.

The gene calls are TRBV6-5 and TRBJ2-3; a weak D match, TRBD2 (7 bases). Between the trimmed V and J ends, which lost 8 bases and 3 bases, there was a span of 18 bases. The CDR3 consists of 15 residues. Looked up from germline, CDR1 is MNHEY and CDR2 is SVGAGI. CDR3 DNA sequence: TGTGCCAGCTCTCGTGCCAGGGGAGGGACAGATACGCAGTATTTT. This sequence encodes CASSRARGGTDTQYF.

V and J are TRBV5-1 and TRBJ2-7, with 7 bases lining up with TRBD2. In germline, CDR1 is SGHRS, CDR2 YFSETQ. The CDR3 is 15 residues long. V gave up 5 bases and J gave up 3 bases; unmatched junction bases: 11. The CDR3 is CASRTTGTTFYEQYF. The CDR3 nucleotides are TGCGCCAGCAGAACTACCGGGACTACCTTCTACGAGCAGTACTTC.

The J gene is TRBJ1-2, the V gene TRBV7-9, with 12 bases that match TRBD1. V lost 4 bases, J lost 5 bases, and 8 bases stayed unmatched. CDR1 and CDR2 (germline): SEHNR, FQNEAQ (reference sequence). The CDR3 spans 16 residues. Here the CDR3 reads CASSSGTGGSGYGYTF. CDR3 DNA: TGTGCCAGCAGCTCCGGGACAGGGGGCAGTGGGTATGGCTACACCTTC.

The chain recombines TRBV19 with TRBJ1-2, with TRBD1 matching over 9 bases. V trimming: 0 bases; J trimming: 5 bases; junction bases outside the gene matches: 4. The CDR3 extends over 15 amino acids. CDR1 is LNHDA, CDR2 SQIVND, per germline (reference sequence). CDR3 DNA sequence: TGTGCCAGTAGTATAGAGCGGACAGGGGTATATGGCTACACCTTC. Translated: CASSIERTGVYGYTF.

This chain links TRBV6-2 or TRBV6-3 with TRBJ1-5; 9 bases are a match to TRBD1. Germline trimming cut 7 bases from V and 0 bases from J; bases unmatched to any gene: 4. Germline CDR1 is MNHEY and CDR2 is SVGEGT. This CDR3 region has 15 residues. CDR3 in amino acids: CASNPQGASNQPQHF. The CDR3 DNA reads TGTGCCAGCAACCCACAGGGGGCTAGCAATCAGCCCCAGCATTTT.

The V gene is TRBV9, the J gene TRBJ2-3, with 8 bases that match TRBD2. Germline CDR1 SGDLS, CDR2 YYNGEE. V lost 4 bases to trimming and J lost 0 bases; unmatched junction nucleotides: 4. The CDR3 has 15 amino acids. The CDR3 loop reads CASSSTSGSTDTQYF. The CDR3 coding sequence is TGTGCCAGCAGCTCCACTAGCGGTAGCACAGATACGCAGTATTTT.

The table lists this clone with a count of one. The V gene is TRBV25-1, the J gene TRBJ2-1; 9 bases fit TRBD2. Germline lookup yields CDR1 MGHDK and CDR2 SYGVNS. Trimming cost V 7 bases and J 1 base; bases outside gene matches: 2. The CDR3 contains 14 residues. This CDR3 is CASTGLASYNEQFF. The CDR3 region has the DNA TGTGCCAGCACCGGACTAGCGTCCTACAATGAGCAGTTCTTC.

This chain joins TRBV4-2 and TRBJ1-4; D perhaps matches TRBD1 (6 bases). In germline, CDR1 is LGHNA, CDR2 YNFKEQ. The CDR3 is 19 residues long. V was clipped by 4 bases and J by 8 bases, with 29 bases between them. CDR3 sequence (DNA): TGTGCCAGCAGCCGGGGGGCCGGTGGACAGCGGGGATCGGGGGAAAAACTGTTTTTT. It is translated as CASSRGAGGQRGSGEKLFF.

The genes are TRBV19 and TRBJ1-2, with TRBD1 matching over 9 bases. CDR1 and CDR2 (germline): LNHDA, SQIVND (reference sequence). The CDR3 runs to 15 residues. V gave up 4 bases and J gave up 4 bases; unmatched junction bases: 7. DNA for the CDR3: TGTGCCAGTAGTACTTCGGACAGGGGCACCTATGGCTACACCTTC. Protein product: CASSTSDRGTYGYTF.

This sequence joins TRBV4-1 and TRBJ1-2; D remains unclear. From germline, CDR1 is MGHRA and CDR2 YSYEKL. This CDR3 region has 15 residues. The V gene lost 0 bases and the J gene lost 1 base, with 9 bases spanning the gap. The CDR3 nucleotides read TGCGCCAGCAGCCAAGAAATGCCACATAACTATGGCTACACCTTC. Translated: CASSQEMPHNYGYTF.